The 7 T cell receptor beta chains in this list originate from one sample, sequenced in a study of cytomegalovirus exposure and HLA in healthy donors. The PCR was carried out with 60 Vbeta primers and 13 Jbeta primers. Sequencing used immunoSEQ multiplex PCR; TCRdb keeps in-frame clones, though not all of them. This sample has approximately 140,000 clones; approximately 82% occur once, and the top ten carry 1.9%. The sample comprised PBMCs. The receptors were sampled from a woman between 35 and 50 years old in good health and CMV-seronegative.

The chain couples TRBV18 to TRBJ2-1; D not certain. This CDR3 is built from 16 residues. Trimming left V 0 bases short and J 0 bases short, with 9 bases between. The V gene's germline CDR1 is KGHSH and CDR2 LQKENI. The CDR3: CASSPPLTSSYNEQFF. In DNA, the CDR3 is TGTGCCAGCTCACCACCCCTCACGAGCTCCTACAATGAGCAGTTCTTC.

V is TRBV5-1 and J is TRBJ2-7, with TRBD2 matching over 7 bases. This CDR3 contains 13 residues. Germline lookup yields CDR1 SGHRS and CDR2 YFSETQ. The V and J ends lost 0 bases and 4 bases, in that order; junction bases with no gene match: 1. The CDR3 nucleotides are TGCGCCAGCAGCTTGGGGACTAGATACGAGCAGTACTTC. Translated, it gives CASSLGTRYEQYF. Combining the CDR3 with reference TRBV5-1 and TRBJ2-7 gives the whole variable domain KAGVTQTPRYLIKTRGQQVTLSCSPISGHRSVSWYQQTPGQGLQFLFEYFSETQRNKGNFPGRFSGRQFSNSRSEMNVSTLELGDSALYLCASSLGTRYEQYFGPGTRLTVT.

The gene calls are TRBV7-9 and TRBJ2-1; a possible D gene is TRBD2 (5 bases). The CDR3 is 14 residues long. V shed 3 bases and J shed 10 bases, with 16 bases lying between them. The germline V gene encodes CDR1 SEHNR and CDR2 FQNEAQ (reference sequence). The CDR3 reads CASSFEGAGGEQFF. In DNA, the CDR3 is TGTGCCAGCAGCTTCGAGGGCGCGGGTGGGGAGCAGTTCTTC.

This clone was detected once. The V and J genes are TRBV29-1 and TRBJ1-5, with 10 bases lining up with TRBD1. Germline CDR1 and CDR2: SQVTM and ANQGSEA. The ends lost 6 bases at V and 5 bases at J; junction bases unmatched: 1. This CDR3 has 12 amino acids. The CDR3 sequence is CSVGTGDQPQHF. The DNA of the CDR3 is TGCAGCGTGGGGACAGGGGATCAGCCCCAGCATTTT. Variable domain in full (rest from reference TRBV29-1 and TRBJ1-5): SAVISQKPSRDICQRGTSLTIQCQVDSQVTMMFWYRQQPGQSLTLIATANQGSEATYESGFVIDKFPISRPNLTFSTLTVSNMSPEDSSIYLCSVGTGDQPQHFGDGTRLSIL.

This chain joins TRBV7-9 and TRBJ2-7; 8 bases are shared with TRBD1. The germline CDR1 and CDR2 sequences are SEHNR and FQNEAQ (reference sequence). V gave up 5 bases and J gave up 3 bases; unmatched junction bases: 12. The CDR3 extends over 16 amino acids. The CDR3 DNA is TGTGCCAGCAGCCAGGGGGCCCGCGACGGGGACTACGAGCAGTACTTC. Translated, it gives CASSQGARDGDYEQYF.

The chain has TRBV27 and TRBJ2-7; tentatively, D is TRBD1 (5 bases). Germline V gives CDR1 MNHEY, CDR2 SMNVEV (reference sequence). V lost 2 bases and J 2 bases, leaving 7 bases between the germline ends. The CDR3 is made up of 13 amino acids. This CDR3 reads CASSLPGTYEQYF. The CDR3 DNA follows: TGTGCCAGCAGTTTACCAGGGACCTACGAGCAGTACTTC.

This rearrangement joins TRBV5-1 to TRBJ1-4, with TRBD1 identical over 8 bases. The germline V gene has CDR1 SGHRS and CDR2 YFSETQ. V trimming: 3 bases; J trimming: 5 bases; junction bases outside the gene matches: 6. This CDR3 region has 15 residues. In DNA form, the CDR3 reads TGCGCCAGCAGCTCACAACAGGGGGGAAATGAAAAACTGTTTTTT. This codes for CASSSQQGGNEKLFF. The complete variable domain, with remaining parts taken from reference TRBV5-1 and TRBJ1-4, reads KAGVTQTPRYLIKTRGQQVTLSCSPISGHRSVSWYQQTPGQGLQFLFEYFSETQRNKGNFPGRFSGRQFSNSRSEMNVSTLELGDSALYLCASSSQQGGNEKLFFGSGTQLSVL.